The TCR beta chain under discussion was sequenced for a study of beta chain features in type 1 diabetes. The overall study: Sorted cells numbering around 100,000,000 were examined across all samples. Findings and limits, study-wide: PCR might preferentially amplify shorter templates, equally in patients and controls. When VDJ junctions were examined, type 1 diabetes patients showed fewer insertions and more deletions.

One heparinised blood draw averaging roughly 120 mL was given by each donor. Worth noting for this clone: Its antigen remains unidentified.

Germline CDR1 reads SGHAT; CDR2 reads FQNNGV. This CDR3 comprises 15 residues. Germline trimming cut 5 bases from V and 5 bases from J; bases unmatched to any gene: 11. The isolated RNA, all of it, was reverse transcribed, so expressed TCRB transcripts were what got sequenced. Repertoires were generated with immunoSEQ multiplex PCR, while TCRdb's copy carries only in-frame clones and drops some. The sample comprises 130,000 or so clones, about a tenth of which are singletons, and about 0.6% rests with the top ten. The sample consisted of central memory CD4+ T cells from blood. This clonotype originated in a woman aged 40 to 50 in good health. V usage is TRBV11-2 and J usage is TRBJ2-7; 8 positions match TRBD1. The CDR3 protein is CASSHPAGGLDEQYF. CDR3 nucleotides: TGTGCCAGCAGCCACCCCGCAGGGGGCTTGGACGAGCAGTACTTC. The whole variable domain, filled in from reference TRBV11-2 and TRBJ2-7, reads EAGVAQSPRYKIIEKRQSVAFWCNPISGHATLYWYQQILGQGPKLLIQFQNNGVVDDSQLPKDRFSAERLKGVDSTLKIQPAKLEDSAVYLCASSHPAGGLDEQYFGPGTRLTVT.